This record looks at one T cell receptor beta chain sequence and its context. Its target antigen remains unknown. No base quality values were provided; no much bigger clone lies one nucleotide off. Library preparation employed the immunoSEQ multiplex PCR assay. For the multiplex PCR, a mixture combining 60 forward primers for TCR Vbeta segments and 13 reverse primers for TCR Jbeta segments was used. The CDR3 region of rearranged TCR beta genes was amplified from genomic DNA by a multiplex PCR assay. The Illumina HiSeq System was used to sequence the amplified TCR beta libraries as 87-base-pair reads. On the study's bioinformatics: A later analysis counted about 80 million unique TCR beta chains across the 666 repertoires, and around 9.9 million of these chains were shared by at least two donors. To remove PCR and sequencing errors, raw reads were error-corrected and collapsed into unique sequences using a nearest-neighbor algorithm that merged closely related sequences. V, D and J gene segments were assigned by aligning CDR3 sequences to IMGT reference sequences. Each retained sequence needed at least a six-nucleotide match to both a V gene segment and a J gene segment. Rearrangements were classified as productive when the CDR3 lacked stop codons and remained in frame with V and J, and all other rearrangements were classified as non-productive. CDR3 was defined by IMGT convention, running from the second conserved V-encoded cysteine to the conserved J-encoded phenylalanine. The earlier analysis of about 500 of the donors excluded sequences that lacked an unambiguous match to a single V gene segment. In an earlier analysis of around 590 of the donors, a V segment was called functional when productive rearrangements were above 56.7%, and segregating when the standard deviation between donors exceeded 5%. To diagnose cytomegalovirus status from the catalog of TCR beta chain sequences, a statistical classification framework was built. V and J gene assignment, in a later analysis, came from comparing TCR nucleotide sequences with IMGT/GENE-DB human TR gene sequences. A later analysis assigned CDR3 sequences and most-parsimonious VDJ recombination scenarios with the TCRdist pipeline. In a later analysis, each TCR beta chain was defined by its CDR3 amino acid sequence together with its V-gene family, and reads without a unique V-gene family were excluded. As a way to deal with suspected cross-contamination and a sequencing artifact, a later analysis dropped 592 nucleotide sequences that were highly shared and had low generation probability. A later analysis calculated a clonal expansion index for each public chain from normalized within-repertoire ranks of inferred template counts. In a later analysis, generation probabilities were computed with a VDJ recombination model fitted to out-of-frame rearrangements, and the resulting probabilities were checked against IGoR. A later analysis scored TCR-TCR, TCR-HLA and TCR-CMV co-occurrence with hypergeometric tests, applying a repertoire-size bias correction to TCR pairs. To estimate false discovery rates, a later analysis permuted the HLA or CMV assignments 20 times. In a later analysis, co-occurring TCRs were grouped with DBSCAN, and TCRdist sequence similarity was added when clustering was performed within HLA-allele-positive subsets. Repertoires with fewer than 30,000 or more than 120,000 public chains, plus five repertoires with anomalous nucleotide sharing, were excluded from co-occurrence clustering. TCRdb holds this immuneACCESS table with in-frame rearrangements only. Some clones are missing; in checked studies, unresolved V genes explain under half, and the rest has no known cause. That table is the source of V, J and clone size, and D and trimming were worked out from the DNA. In this sample the table shows 110,000 or so clones, roughly 80% of which occur a single time. 4% to 5% of the sample is taken by the ten largest.

The cohort consisted of hundreds of healthy bone marrow donors. All cohort members were sampled while nominally healthy, although unrecorded immune exposures were likely present. The donor tested CMV seropositive, placing the donor among the 310 or so seropositive members of the cohort. A peripheral blood sample was provided by each donor, and peripheral blood mononuclear cells were used for TCR beta sequencing. The Qiagen DNeasy Blood Extraction Kit was used to extract genomic DNA from the blood cell samples. The sample originates from a study of cytomegalovirus exposure and HLA in healthy donors (TCRdb year 2017). The study in broad terms: In an earlier analysis of around 540 of the donors, about 260 Gb of sequence data and 117 million unique TCR beta sequences from 150 million to 200 million T cells were reported. An early release covering roughly 580 HLA-typed donors comprised 300 to 350 gigabases of sequencing data and around 86 million unique TCR sequences. Among the roughly 430 genotyped donors, about 85% belonged to the genetic ancestry cluster associated with self-reported Caucasian donors. The study aimed to test whether signatures of past pathogen exposure could be identified by cataloging public T cell receptors. The study used immunosequencing to profile the T cell repertoires of 666 subjects and linked those repertoires to cytomegalovirus serostatus. Along with the roughly 610-subject first cohort, a separate validation cohort of over a hundred different subjects was used. To predict cytomegalovirus infection status, the study combined high-throughput TCR immunosequencing, statistical association of individual TCRs with disease status, and machine learning. A later analysis re-analyzed previously published TCR beta repertoires from roughly 630 donors and added high-resolution HLA genotyping to study TCR occurrence patterns. Rather than drawing on any new phenotypic data, the later analysis identified candidate immune exposures from TCR beta sequences and the way those sequences occurred across donors. An earlier analysis of several hundred of the donors applied high-throughput TCR beta sequencing to assess whether each TCR beta V gene segment acted as functional or pseudogenic. Donor age, sex, ethnicity and CMV serostatus were compiled alongside the repertoire data. In a later genetic analysis, genome-wide SNP genotypes for about 65% of the roughly 670 donors were used, and that subset was treated as a discovery cohort. Every repertoire in the discovery cohort had been generated on one and the same sequencing platform. Both class I and class II loci were covered by HLA typing, at four-digit resolution. The number of donors typed differed by locus, with roughly 629-640 for A, B, C, DRB1 and DQB1, roughly 520 for DQA1, 600 to 610 for DPA1, and 472 for DPB1. A handful of DR-DQ haplotypes were handled as single units for association and clustering because linkage in the cohort was strong. Across approximately 400 genotyped donors of the cohort, an average of approximately 240,000 unique TCR beta nucleotide sequences per donor were sequenced, and approximately 19% of those sequences were non-productive.

Overall results and qualifications from the work: The classifier was reported to diagnose cytomegalovirus status with high specificity and sensitivity in both the original and validation cohorts. Presence/absence analyses assumed roughly uniform sequencing depth across donors, an assumption that may not hold. In vitro tests confirmed that a few of the cytomegalovirus-associated TCR beta chains recognize cytomegalovirus antigens. A later analysis found that HLA-associated TCR beta chains were more clonally expanded and had lower generation probabilities than equally common non-associated chains. In this cohort, only TCR beta chains were sequenced, and detectable features were limited by the absence of alpha or paired-chain data. Linkage disequilibrium might explain the correlated functional status among segregating V segments, but an unknown experimental factor could not be excluded. The sequencing pipeline was judged likely to have produced a cluster of highly shared sequence variants as a technical artifact. A later analysis associated around 16,000 TCR beta sequences with specific HLA alleles at a false discovery rate of 0.05. In a later analysis, the rate of TCR association differed among HLA loci, with DRB1 alleles having the most associated TCRs and HLA-C alleles having the fewest. A later analysis reported that several top co-occurrence clusters appeared linked to parvovirus B19, influenza, CMV and Epstein-Barr virus. In an earlier analysis of about 600 of the donors, most TCR beta V segments appeared in productive rearrangements about 87% or about 30% of the time, broadly matching IMGT annotations. It was suggested by the authors that the approach could potentially be generalized to other disease states and immunological phenotypes. Immune exposure information for the cohort was limited to CMV serostatus. According to a later analysis, most CMV-associated TCR beta chains appeared to be HLA-restricted, and the HLA associations seemed to be driven largely by CMV exposure. The earlier analysis of 450 to 700 of the donors excluded 15 to 20 rarely observed V segments, including chromosome 9 orphons, because counts were too low. Because HLA typing was missing for some donors at each locus, association tests included only the typed subset. The study listed 150 to 200 TCR beta chains as associated with cytomegalovirus. A further reported finding was that TCR beta sequences accurately predicted the HLA-A and HLA-B alleles for most subjects in the first cohort. In a later genetic analysis, a missense DCLRE1C variant was associated with V-gene and J-gene trimming of TCR beta chains, and the association was replicated in an independent cohort. A later genetic analysis reported fewer N-insertions in productive TCRs among donors in an Asian-associated ancestry cluster than the roughly 670-donor mean. Assigning TCR associations to individual alleles was difficult when HLA alleles, especially DR and DQ, strongly co-occurred. Most TCR sequences were seen in very few donors, while some public TCRs were found in many individuals.

The material sequenced was PBMCs. This TCR came from a man aged 45-65 years in good health and CMV-seropositive.

The nucleotide sequence is given as TGCAGCGTTACGGGACAGGGGGGCATTCAGTACTTC. Its translation reads: CSVTGQGGIQYF. The chain employs TRBV29-1 and TRBJ2-4, and TRBD1 aligns with 11 junction nucleotides. The CDR3 spans 12 residues, from the cysteine through the phenylalanine. The entry retains the CDR3 DNA only, 36 bases that are in frame from base 1. Reading the germline V gene gives CDR1 SQVTM and CDR2 ANQGSEA. V is pruned by 5 bases and J by 9 bases, leaving 3 bases of the junction without a gene match. The entire variable domain, with the stretches around the CDR3 drawn from the reference TRBV29-1 and TRBJ2-4 proteins, is SAVISQKPSRDICQRGTSLTIQCQVDSQVTMMFWYRQQPGQSLTLIATANQGSEATYESGFVIDKFPISRPNLTFSTLTVSNMSPEDSSIYLCSVTGQGGIQYFGAGTRLSVL.